The 7 T cell receptor beta chains below come from one sample, sequenced in a study of CD4+ T cells in melanoma. TCRdb's copy holds only in-frame clones and misses some; the assay was immunoSEQ multiplex PCR. The data show 110,000 to 150,000 clones, about 90% seen once. These receptors came from a human donor with melanoma.

This chain links TRBV4-1 with TRBJ2-3; 13 bases are a match to TRBD2. After removal of 4 bases from V and 2 bases from J, the junction contained 12 bases not matched to a gene. The CDR3 has 19 amino acids. Germline V gene sequence: CDR1 MGHRA, CDR2 YSYEKL. The CDR3 DNA follows: TGCGCCAGCAGCCGATTGGGACTAGCGGGGTCCTATTTCACAGATACGCAGTATTTT. Its translation is CASSRLGLAGSYFTDTQYF.

The chain joins TRBV29-1 to TRBJ2-1; D uncertain. The CDR3 is made up of 11 amino acids. Germline V gives CDR1 SQVTM, CDR2 ANQGSEA. The chain's CDR3 is CSIRLSNEQFF. In nucleotides, the CDR3 is TGCAGTATCAGACTTTCCAATGAGCAGTTCTTC.

The chain employs TRBV30 and TRBJ2-7; weak D call: TRBD1 (6 bases). The germline V and J ends were trimmed by 3 bases and 0 bases, with 15 bases remaining between them. Germline CDR1 and CDR2: GTSNPN and SVGIG (reference sequence). This CDR3 is built from 15 residues. CDR3 DNA: TGTGCCTGGAGCAGGGGTTTTGTGACCTCCTACGAGCAGTACTTC. It codes for CAWSRGFVTSYEQYF.

The chain has TRBV9 and TRBJ1-1, with 9 bases identical to TRBD1. The CDR3 loop spans 15 amino acids. J gave up 0 bases and V 4 bases, and 4 bases lay outside the gene matches. The germline CDR1 and CDR2 sequences are SGDLS and YYNGEE. CDR3 coding DNA: TGTGCCAGCAGCCCGGGGACAGGGATGAACACTGAAGCTTTCTTT. It specifies CASSPGTGMNTEAFF.

This clone was seen once. The chain couples TRBV9 to TRBJ1-2, with a possible D match to TRBD1 (6 bases). The germline gives CDR1 SGDLS, CDR2 YYNGEE. This CDR3 region has 15 residues. Trimming removed 3 bases at V and 3 bases at J, with 15 bases between. The CDR3 nucleotides are TGTGCCAGCAGCGCCGGGGACAACCTACACTATGGCTACACCTTC. Encoded protein: CASSAGDNLHYGYTF.

The chain couples TRBV11-2 to TRBJ1-1; 8 bases are shared with TRBD1. Germline V gene data show CDR1 as SGHAT and CDR2 as FQNNGV. Trimming took 5 bases from V and 1 from J; bases not matched to a gene: 9. The CDR3 totals 16 residues. The chain's CDR3 is CASSPGRGTGNTEAFF. The CDR3 DNA sequence: TGTGCCAGCAGCCCAGGGCGAGGGACAGGGAACACTGAAGCTTTCTTT.

This chain's CDR3 is CASRIQGTGELFF. DNA of the CDR3: TGTGCCAGCAGGATACAGGGAACCGGGGAGCTGTTTTTT. V usage is TRBV2 and J usage is TRBJ2-2; D perhaps matches TRBD1 (6 bases). The CDR3 spans 13 residues. V lost 6 bases and J 5 bases, leaving 10 bases between the germline ends. The germline V gene encodes CDR1 SNHLY and CDR2 FYNNEI. Full variable domain (missing parts from reference TRBV2 and TRBJ2-2): EPEVTQTPSHQVTQMGQEVILRCVPISNHLYFYWYRQILGQKVEFLVSFYNNEISEKSEIFDDQFSVERPDGSNFTLKIRSTKLEDSAMYFCASRIQGTGELFFGEGSRLTVL.